These T cell receptor beta chains were read from a single sample in a study of CD8 T cells in Susac syndrome. TCRdb recomputed calls from the immunoSEQ multiplex PCR reads with MiXCR, one row per CDR3 protein. Here the sample spans roughly 150,000 distinct CDR3 sequences, roughly 94% being singletons. Sequenced material: CD8+ T cells from PBMCs. These receptor sequences come from a human donor with multiple sclerosis. Both conserved end residues are part of each CDR3. Fields, in order: V gene, D gene, J gene, clone size, CDR3 protein, CDR3 DNA. D genes are given only for firm matches. Rows may omit the clone size; those that give it use once, few, many or a size class.

v_call: TRBV29-1
d_call: -
j_call: TRBJ1-2
clone_size: -
cdr3_aa: CSVQLQASQGYTF
cdr3_nt: TGCAGCGTACAACTACAGGCGTCTCAAGGCTACACCTTC

v_call: TRBV12-3/TRBV12-4
d_call: TRBD2
j_call: TRBJ2-3
clone_size: -
cdr3_aa: CASSGGGTVTDTQYF
cdr3_nt: TGTGCCAGCAGTGGGGGAGGGACGGTCACAGATACGCAGTATTTT

v_call: TRBV15
d_call: -
j_call: TRBJ2-7
clone_size: -
cdr3_aa: CATSRTVSYEQYF
cdr3_nt: TGTGCCACCAGCAGAACGGTCTCCTACGAGCAGTACTTC

v_call: TRBV5-6
d_call: -
j_call: TRBJ1-2
clone_size: -
cdr3_aa: CASSRGNGGKGYTF
cdr3_nt: TGTGCCAGCAGCCGGGGTAATGGGGGCAAAGGCTACACCTTC

v_call: TRBV3-1
d_call: -
j_call: TRBJ2-3
clone_size: -
cdr3_aa: CASSQTIGEVDSWSTDTQYF
cdr3_nt: TGTGCCAGCAGCCAAACCATCGGCGAGGTGGACTCCTGGAGCACAGATACGCAGTATTTT

v_call: TRBV9
d_call: -
j_call: TRBJ1-5
clone_size: -
cdr3_aa: CASSVAGRSNQPQHF
cdr3_nt: TGTGCCAGCAGCGTAGCAGGGCGCTCCAATCAGCCCCAGCATTTT

v_call: TRBV12-3/TRBV12-4
d_call: -
j_call: TRBJ2-5
clone_size: -
cdr3_aa: CASSLLSTGPQETQYF
cdr3_nt: TGTGCCAGCAGTTTATTAAGTACAGGGCCTCAAGAGACCCAGTACTTC

v_call: TRBV15
d_call: -
j_call: TRBJ1-4
clone_size: -
cdr3_aa: CATSRDRQGSEKLFF
cdr3_nt: TGTGCCACCAGCAGAGATCGCCAGGGGAGCGAAAAACTGTTTTTT

v_call: TRBV7-9
d_call: TRBD2
j_call: TRBJ2-1
clone_size: -
cdr3_aa: CASSPEAGGPDNEQFF
cdr3_nt: TGTGCCAGCAGCCCAGAAGCGGGGGGGCCGGACAATGAGCAGTTCTTC

v_call: TRBV27
d_call: -
j_call: TRBJ2-4
clone_size: -
cdr3_aa: CASSPGPGNIQYF
cdr3_nt: TGTGCCAGCAGCCCCGGCCCAGGAAACATTCAGTACTTC

v_call: TRBV3-1
d_call: -
j_call: TRBJ1-2
clone_size: -
cdr3_aa: CASSQDWTDRYTF
cdr3_nt: TGTGCCAGCAGCCAAGATTGGACAGATCGTTACACCTTC

v_call: TRBV10-3
d_call: TRBD1
j_call: TRBJ1-1
clone_size: -
cdr3_aa: CAITQGATTEAFF
cdr3_nt: TGTGCCATCACTCAGGGGGCAACCACTGAAGCTTTCTTT

v_call: TRBV7-9
d_call: -
j_call: TRBJ2-5
clone_size: -
cdr3_aa: CASSLDWTIRIAETQYF
cdr3_nt: TGTGCCAGCAGCTTAGACTGGACCATCCGAATTGCGGAGACCCAGTACTTC

v_call: TRBV20-1
d_call: -
j_call: TRBJ1-2
clone_size: -
cdr3_aa: CSARDGSLYGYTF
cdr3_nt: TGCAGTGCTAGAGATGGTAGCCTCTATGGCTACACCTTC

v_call: TRBV30
d_call: -
j_call: TRBJ2-3
clone_size: -
cdr3_aa: CAWSSKGDHTDTQYF
cdr3_nt: TGTGCCTGGAGTTCGAAGGGGGACCACACAGATACGCAGTATTTT

v_call: TRBV3-1
d_call: TRBD2
j_call: TRBJ2-7
clone_size: -
cdr3_aa: CASSQELAGGLYEQYF
cdr3_nt: TGTGCCAGCAGCCAAGAACTAGCGGGGGGTCTTTACGAGCAGTACTTC

v_call: TRBV19
d_call: -
j_call: TRBJ2-2
clone_size: once
cdr3_aa: CASSMRTQNTGELFF
cdr3_nt: TGTGCCAGTAGTATGAGGACCCAGAACACCGGGGAGCTGTTTTTT

v_call: TRBV15
d_call: -
j_call: TRBJ1-2
clone_size: -
cdr3_aa: CATSRDLSIGYGYTF
cdr3_nt: TGTGCCACCAGCAGAGATCTAAGTATAGGGTATGGCTACACCTTC

v_call: TRBV21-1
d_call: -
j_call: TRBJ2-5
clone_size: -
cdr3_aa: CATPHRRVAETQYF
cdr3_nt: TGTGCCACACCCCATCGGCGGGTCGCTGAGACCCAGTACTTC

v_call: TRBV3-1
d_call: -
j_call: TRBJ2-1
clone_size: once
cdr3_aa: CASSQVSDIEQFF
cdr3_nt: TGTGCCAGCAGCCAAGTCTCCGACATTGAGCAGTTCTTC

v_call: TRBV13
d_call: -
j_call: TRBJ1-5
clone_size: -
cdr3_aa: CASSLGGKVQPQHF
cdr3_nt: TGTGCCAGCAGCTTAGGCGGGAAGGTACAGCCCCAGCATTTT

v_call: TRBV10-3
d_call: TRBD2
j_call: TRBJ2-3
clone_size: -
cdr3_aa: CAIRQLAGETDTQYF
cdr3_nt: TGTGCCATCAGGCAACTAGCGGGGGAGACAGATACGCAGTATTTT

v_call: TRBV30
d_call: -
j_call: TRBJ1-1
clone_size: -
cdr3_aa: CAWSGSDMNTEAFF
cdr3_nt: TGTGCCTGGAGTGGGTCCGACATGAACACTGAAGCTTTCTTT

v_call: TRBV20-1
d_call: -
j_call: TRBJ2-2
clone_size: -
cdr3_aa: CSARAGRTGELFF
cdr3_nt: TGCAGTGCTAGAGCAGGGAGGACCGGGGAGCTGTTTTTT

v_call: TRBV5-6
d_call: -
j_call: TRBJ2-5
clone_size: -
cdr3_aa: CASSRGGYQETQYF
cdr3_nt: TGTGCCAGCTCCCGAGGAGGGTACCAAGAGACCCAGTACTTC

v_call: TRBV29-1
d_call: -
j_call: TRBJ1-1
clone_size: -
cdr3_aa: CSVELGLEAFF
cdr3_nt: TGCAGCGTTGAATTAGGGCTGGAAGCTTTCTTT

v_call: TRBV29-1
d_call: TRBD1
j_call: TRBJ1-2
clone_size: -
cdr3_aa: CSVDSPLGQGIANYGYTF
cdr3_nt: TGCAGCGTTGATTCGCCATTGGGACAGGGGATAGCTAACTATGGCTACACCTTC

v_call: TRBV12-3/TRBV12-4
d_call: -
j_call: TRBJ2-3
clone_size: -
cdr3_aa: CASSYSGAPPDTQYF
cdr3_nt: TGTGCCAGCAGTTATTCTGGGGCGCCCCCAGATACGCAGTATTTT

v_call: TRBV12-3/TRBV12-4
d_call: TRBD2
j_call: TRBJ2-7
clone_size: -
cdr3_aa: CASSLAGLYSYEQYF
cdr3_nt: TGTGCCAGCAGTTTAGCGGGACTATACTCCTACGAGCAGTACTTC

v_call: TRBV3-1
d_call: -
j_call: TRBJ2-7
clone_size: -
cdr3_aa: CASSLSREGYSYEQYF
cdr3_nt: TGTGCCAGCAGCCTATCAAGGGAAGGTTACTCCTACGAGCAGTACTTC

v_call: TRBV7-9
d_call: -
j_call: TRBJ1-1
clone_size: -
cdr3_aa: CASSLLRTEAFF
cdr3_nt: TGTGCCAGCAGCTTATTACGGACTGAAGCTTTCTTT

v_call: TRBV18
d_call: -
j_call: TRBJ2-7
clone_size: once
cdr3_aa: CASSPWSAGEAYEQYF
cdr3_nt: TGTGCCAGCTCACCATGGTCGGCAGGGGAGGCCTACGAGCAGTACTTC

v_call: TRBV12-5
d_call: TRBD1
j_call: TRBJ2-2
clone_size: -
cdr3_aa: CASGQGIGRTGELFF
cdr3_nt: TGTGCTAGTGGACAGGGGATTGGACGAACCGGGGAGCTGTTTTTT

v_call: TRBV27
d_call: -
j_call: TRBJ1-5
clone_size: -
cdr3_aa: CASSGGGYDQPQHF
cdr3_nt: TGTGCCAGCAGTGGAGGGGGGTATGATCAGCCCCAGCATTTT

v_call: TRBV20-1
d_call: -
j_call: TRBJ2-1
clone_size: -
cdr3_aa: CSARRGRNEQFF
cdr3_nt: TGCAGTGCGAGACGCGGGCGCAATGAGCAGTTCTTC

v_call: TRBV14
d_call: -
j_call: TRBJ1-1
clone_size: -
cdr3_aa: CASSQVRGGTEAFF
cdr3_nt: TGTGCCAGCAGCCAAGTGAGGGGAGGCACTGAAGCTTTCTTT

v_call: TRBV27
d_call: -
j_call: TRBJ2-3
clone_size: -
cdr3_aa: CASKGGSDTQYF
cdr3_nt: TGTGCCAGCAAAGGGGGGTCAGATACGCAGTATTTT

v_call: TRBV3-1
d_call: -
j_call: TRBJ2-7
clone_size: -
cdr3_aa: CASSHLEYEQYF
cdr3_nt: TGTGCCAGCAGCCATCTCGAGTACGAGCAGTACTTC

v_call: TRBV20-1
d_call: -
j_call: TRBJ2-5
clone_size: -
cdr3_aa: CSARPREPQETQYF
cdr3_nt: TGCAGTGCTAGGCCCCGGGAGCCGCAAGAGACCCAGTACTTC

v_call: TRBV27
d_call: -
j_call: TRBJ1-1
clone_size: -
cdr3_aa: CASSRAWNTEAFF
cdr3_nt: TGTGCCAGCAGCCGAGCGTGGAACACTGAAGCTTTCTTT